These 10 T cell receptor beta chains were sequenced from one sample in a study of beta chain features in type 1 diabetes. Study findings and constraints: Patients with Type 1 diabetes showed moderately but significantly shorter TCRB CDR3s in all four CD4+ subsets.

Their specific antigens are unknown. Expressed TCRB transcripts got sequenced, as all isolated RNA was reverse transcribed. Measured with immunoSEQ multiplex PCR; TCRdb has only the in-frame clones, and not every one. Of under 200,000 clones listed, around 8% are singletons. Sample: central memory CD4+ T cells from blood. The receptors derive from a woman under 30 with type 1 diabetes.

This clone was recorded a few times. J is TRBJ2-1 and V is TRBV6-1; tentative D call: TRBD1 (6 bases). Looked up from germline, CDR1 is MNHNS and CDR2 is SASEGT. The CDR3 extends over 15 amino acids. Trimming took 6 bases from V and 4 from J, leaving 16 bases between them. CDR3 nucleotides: TGTGCCAGCAGGGCCCAGCTCCAGGGGTACAATGAGCAGTTCTTC. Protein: CASRAQLQGYNEQFF.

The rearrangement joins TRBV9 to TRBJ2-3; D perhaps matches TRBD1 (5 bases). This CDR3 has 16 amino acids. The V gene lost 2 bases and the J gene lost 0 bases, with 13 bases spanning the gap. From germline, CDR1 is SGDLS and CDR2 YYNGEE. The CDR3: CASSVRTGHSTDTQYF. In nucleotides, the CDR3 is TGTGCCAGCAGCGTCCGTACCGGACACAGCACAGATACGCAGTATTTT.

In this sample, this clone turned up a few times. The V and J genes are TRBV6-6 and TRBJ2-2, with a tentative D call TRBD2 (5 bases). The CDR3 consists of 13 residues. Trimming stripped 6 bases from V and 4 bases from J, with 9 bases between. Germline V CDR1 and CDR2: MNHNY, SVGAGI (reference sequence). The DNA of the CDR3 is TGTGCCAGCAGGGATGAGGGCACCGGGGAGCTGTTTTTT. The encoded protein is CASRDEGTGELFF.

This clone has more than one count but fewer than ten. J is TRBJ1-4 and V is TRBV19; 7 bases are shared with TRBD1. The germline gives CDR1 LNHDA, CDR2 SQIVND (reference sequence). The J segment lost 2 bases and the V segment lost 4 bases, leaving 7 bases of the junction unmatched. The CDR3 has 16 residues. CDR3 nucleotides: TGTGCCAGTAGTAGCACAGGGGTTACGACTAATGAAAAACTGTTTTTT. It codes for CASSSTGVTTNEKLFF. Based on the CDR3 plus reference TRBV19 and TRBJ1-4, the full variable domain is DGGITQSPKYLFRKEGQNVTLSCEQNLNHDAMYWYRQDPGQGLRLIYYSQIVNDFQKGDIAEGYSVSREKKESFPLTVTSAQKNPTAFYLCASSSTGVTTNEKLFFGSGTQLSVL.

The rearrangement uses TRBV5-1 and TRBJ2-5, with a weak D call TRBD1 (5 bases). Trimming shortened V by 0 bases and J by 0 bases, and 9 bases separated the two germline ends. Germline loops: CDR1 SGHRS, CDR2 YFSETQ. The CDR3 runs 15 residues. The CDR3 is CASSLGRAYQETQYF. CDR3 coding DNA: TGCGCCAGCAGCTTGGGCAGGGCCTACCAAGAGACCCAGTACTTC.

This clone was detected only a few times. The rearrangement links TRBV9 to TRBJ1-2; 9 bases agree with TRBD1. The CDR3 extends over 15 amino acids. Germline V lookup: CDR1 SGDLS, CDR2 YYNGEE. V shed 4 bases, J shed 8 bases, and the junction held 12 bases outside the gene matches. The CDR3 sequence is CASSSSGTGRQGYTF. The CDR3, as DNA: TGTGCCAGCAGCTCTAGTGGGACAGGGAGGCAGGGCTACACCTTC.

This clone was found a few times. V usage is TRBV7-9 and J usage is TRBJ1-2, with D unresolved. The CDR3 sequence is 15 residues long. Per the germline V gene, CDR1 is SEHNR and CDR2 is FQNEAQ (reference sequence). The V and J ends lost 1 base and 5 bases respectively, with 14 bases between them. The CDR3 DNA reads TGTGCCAGCAGCTTAGATACCGGGTCAGTTTATGGCTACACCTTC. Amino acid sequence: CASSLDTGSVYGYTF.

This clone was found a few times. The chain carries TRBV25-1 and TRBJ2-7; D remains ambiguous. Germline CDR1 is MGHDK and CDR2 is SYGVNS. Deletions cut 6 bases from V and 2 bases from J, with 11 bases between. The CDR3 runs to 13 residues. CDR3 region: CASRCLFPYEQYF. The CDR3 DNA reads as TGTGCCAGCAGATGTCTTTTCCCCTACGAGCAGTACTTC.

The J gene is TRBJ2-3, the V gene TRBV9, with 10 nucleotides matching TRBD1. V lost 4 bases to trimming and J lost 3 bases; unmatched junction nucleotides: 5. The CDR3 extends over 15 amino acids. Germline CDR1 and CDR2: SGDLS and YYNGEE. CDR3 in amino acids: CASSPDRGQTDTQYF. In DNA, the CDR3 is TGTGCCAGCAGCCCCGACAGGGGGCAGACAGATACGCAGTATTTT.

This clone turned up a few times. CDR3 sequence reads: CASSFLDEQYF. The CDR3 coding sequence is TGTGCCAGCAGCTTCCTTGACGAGCAGTACTTC. This rearrangement joins TRBV7-9 to TRBJ2-7; D is undetermined. This CDR3 contains 11 residues. V lost 3 bases, J lost 5 bases, and 5 bases lay in between. The germline V gene encodes CDR1 SEHNR and CDR2 FQNEAQ (reference sequence).